This T cell receptor (beta chain) was obtained from a study of T cell responses to AZD1222 COVID-19 vaccine. Findings of the study overall: Spike was spanned by vaccine-associated CD4 TCRs, which were dominant at 160-218 and 743-854. Seropositive status at baseline applied to only five to seven AZD1222 recipients. Close to half of spike-specific TCRs reportedly recognize unmutated variant regions.

Recipients boosted at about 4 weeks or about 12 weeks are pooled. TCRdb's copy holds only in-frame clones and misses some; the assay was immunoSEQ multiplex PCR. Here the sample spans over 150,000 clones, around 88% being singletons. Comments on this clone: Its antigen is not known.

Trimming took 5 bases from V and 0 from J; bases not matched to a gene: 9. Germline V gene sequence: CDR1 KGHDR, CDR2 SFDVKD. The CDR3 contains 19 residues. The specimen was peripheral blood, collected 28 days after the second AZD1222 dose. This TCR derives from an adult who received the AZD1222 COVID-19 vaccine. The chain has TRBV24-1 and TRBJ1-6; 10 nucleotides agree with TRBD1. DNA of the CDR3: TGTGCCACCAGTGCGACAGGGGGCTACCTCAGCTCCTATAATTCACCCCTCCACTTT. Protein product: CATSATGGYLSSYNSPLHF.